This TCR beta chain was recorded in a study of PD-1 blockade in classical Hodgkin lymphoma. Concerning this clone itself: Its antigen remains unidentified.

Study outcomes and limitations: The causes of the repertoire differences, possibly disease activity or prior therapy, remain undefined. Healthy donors were reported to have higher baseline TCR diversity than newly diagnosed patients. By cycle point C4D1, TCR diversity had risen significantly in CD4+ cells (but not CD8+ cells).

Data came from immunoSEQ multiplex PCR; TCRdb stores just in-frame clones and leaves some out. The sample gives about 23,000 clones, approximately 80% of which show up once; about 8% is in the top ten. All the patients suffered relapse after autologous stem cell transplantation, and brentuximab vedotin exposure differed. The V gene end was trimmed by 5 bases and the J gene end by 4 bases; junction bases not matched to a gene: 6. Germline V lookup: CDR1 MNHEY, CDR2 SVGAGI. The CDR3 is 15 amino acids. This TCR came from a human donor with classical Hodgkin lymphoma. V gene TRBV6-5 combines with J gene TRBJ2-1, with TRBD1 identical over 9 bases. Here the sequenced sample was peripheral blood mononuclear cells (PBMCs), taken before the second cycle of nivolumab. The DNA for the CDR3 is TGTGCCAGCAGTGGGCGACAGGGGGAGTACAATGAGCAGTTCTTC. Its protein is CASSGRQGEYNEQFF.